Below, 21 T cell receptor beta chains from the same sample are listed, as sequenced in a study of shared clonotypes between healthy human individuals. Sequencing used immunoSEQ multiplex PCR; TCRdb keeps in-frame clones, though not all of them. The sample contains around 440,000 clones, approximately 80% of which appear only once. The specimen was PBMCs. These TCRs come from a woman in her thirties or forties in good health. Some clones in this sample may be carry-over from other donors' samples.

V gene TRBV19 combines with J gene TRBJ1-1; D unresolved. The V gene lost 2 bases and the J gene lost 0 bases, with 10 bases spanning the gap. This CDR3 comprises 15 residues. Per the germline V gene, CDR1 is LNHDA and CDR2 is SQIVND (reference sequence). The CDR3, as DNA: TGTGCCAGTAGTATATTCGGGAGGATGAACACTGAAGCTTTCTTT. It translates to CASSIFGRMNTEAFF.

Details on this clone: A far larger clone is off by one base, so a read error is likely. Different DNA sequences within this sample yield the same CDR3. The chain has TRBV4-2 and TRBJ2-2, with TRBD2 as a possible D gene (6 bases). The length of the CDR3 is 17 residues. Looked up from germline, CDR1 is LGHNA and CDR2 is YNFKEQ. CDR3 nucleotide sequence: TGTGCCAGCCAACCAACCGGGAGAGGGGATTACACTGGGGAGCTGTTTTTT. Residues: CASQPTGRGDYTGELFF.

V usage is TRBV5-6 and J usage is TRBJ2-4, with D possibly being TRBD1 (6 bases). The CDR3 is 13 amino acids. Germline V lookup: CDR1 SGHDT, CDR2 YYEEEE. The germline V and J ends were trimmed by 4 bases and 6 bases, with 11 bases remaining between them. CDR3 coding DNA: TGTGCCAGCAGCGCAACAGGGTTAAACATTCAGTACTTC. Its translation is CASSATGLNIQYF.

Notes on this clone: It is likely a read error: a sequence one base away is far more abundant. The rearrangement links TRBV10-3 to TRBJ2-7; D may correspond to TRBD1 or TRBD2 (5 bases each). The CDR3 runs 15 residues. Germline V gene sequence: CDR1 ENHRY, CDR2 SYGVKD. V was cut by 0 bases and J by 3 bases, with 12 bases left in between. The CDR3 region is CAISESPGTFYEQYF. In DNA, the CDR3 is TGTGCCATCAGTGAGTCGCCCGGGACCTTCTACGAGCAGTACTTC.

V gene TRBV11-2 combines with J gene TRBJ2-7, with TRBD1 as a possible D gene (5 bases). V dropped 5 bases and J dropped 2 bases, with 19 bases sitting between them. CDR1 is SGHAT and CDR2 is FQNNGV in the germline V gene. There are 16 residues in the CDR3. The CDR3 DNA sequence: TGTGCCAGCAGCCCCCCCTTCCCGCAAGGGGCCTACGAGCAGTACTTC. This gives the protein CASSPPFPQGAYEQYF.

This clone appeared many times. Other nucleotide sequences from this sample produce the same CDR3. Here the CDR3 reads CASSMPAGAKETQYF. DNA for the CDR3: TGTGCCAGTAGTATGCCAGCGGGGGCGAAAGAGACCCAGTACTTC. V is TRBV19 and J is TRBJ2-5; 8 bases line up with TRBD2. Germline lookup yields CDR1 LNHDA and CDR2 SQIVND (reference sequence). The V gene end was trimmed by 3 bases and the J gene end by 3 bases; junction bases not matched to a gene: 6. The CDR3 is made up of 15 amino acids.

This sequence joins TRBV6-5 and TRBJ1-1, with 10 bases aligning to TRBD1. CDR1 is MNHEY and CDR2 is SVGAGI in the germline V gene. The CDR3 extends over 14 amino acids. Trimming took 6 bases from V and 5 from J; bases not matched to a gene: 6. This chain's CDR3 is CASSRGQGETEAFF. The CDR3 DNA reads TGTGCCAGCAGCCGAGGACAGGGGGAGACTGAAGCTTTCTTT.

Worth noting for this clone: A far larger clone is one nucleotide away, so this likely arose from a read error. CDR3 protein: CAISESNRAGGYTF. The CDR3 region has the DNA TGTGCCATCAGTGAGTCGAACAGGGCAGGTGGCTACACCTTC. V is TRBV10-3 and J is TRBJ1-2; a possible D gene is TRBD1 (6 bases). Trimming removed 0 bases at V and 7 bases at J, with 12 bases between. In germline, CDR1 is ENHRY, CDR2 SYGVKD. This CDR3 is 14 amino acids long.

The chain carries TRBV7-6 and TRBJ2-5; D is possibly TRBD1 (6 bases). Germline loops: CDR1 SGHVS, CDR2 FNYEAQ. The CDR3 spans 14 residues. With 5 bases removed from V and 5 bases from J, the gap between germline ends came to 15 bases. The CDR3 DNA is TGTGCCAGCAGCCTCCAACAGGGATCGGAGACCCAGTACTTC. Translated, it gives CASSLQQGSETQYF.

J is TRBJ1-2 and V is TRBV4-3, with D maybe TRBD1 (5 bases). Germline values: CDR1 LGHNA, CDR2 YSLEER. The CDR3 consists of 15 residues. The V end lost 3 bases, the J end lost 4 bases, and 15 bases lay between the germline ends. DNA for the CDR3: TGCGCCAGCAGCCAGAACCAGGGCTATGGCTATGGCTACACCTTC. Amino acid sequence: CASSQNQGYGYGYTF.

A few counts support this clone. The chain links TRBV5-1 to TRBJ2-5; maybe TRBD1 (5 bases). The CDR3 is 13 amino acids. V was pared by 6 bases and J by 2 bases, with 11 bases between. Per the germline V gene, CDR1 is SGHRS and CDR2 is YFSETQ. The CDR3 sequence: CASNEDTQETQYF. The CDR3 region has the DNA TGCGCCAGCAATGAGGACACTCAAGAGACCCAGTACTTC. The full variable domain, in which reference TRBV5-1 and TRBJ2-5 provide the parts outside the CDR3, is KAGVTQTPRYLIKTRGQQVTLSCSPISGHRSVSWYQQTPGQGLQFLFEYFSETQRNKGNFPGRFSGRQFSNSRSEMNVSTLELGDSALYLCASNEDTQETQYFGPGTRLLVL.

The chain couples TRBV10-3 to TRBJ2-3; 10 bases line up with TRBD2. CDR3 length equals 14 residues. CDR1 ENHRY and CDR2 SYGVKD come from the germline V gene. V shed 4 bases, J shed 5 bases, and the junction held 3 bases outside the gene matches. Here the CDR3 DNA reads TGTGCCATCAGTGGAGCGGGAGGGGTAGATACGCAGTATTTT. Amino acid sequence: CAISGAGGVDTQYF.

The CDR3 is CASSSLPNAGELFF. The CDR3 nucleotides read TGCGCCAGCAGTTCGTTGCCCAACGCCGGGGAGCTGTTTTTT. The V gene is TRBV4-1, the J gene TRBJ2-2, with D uncertain. This CDR3 spans 14 amino acids. Germline lookup yields CDR1 MGHRA and CDR2 YSYEKL. The ends were cut back, 6 bases at V and 6 bases at J, with 14 bases in the middle.

This clone appeared a single time. The chain joins TRBV2 to TRBJ1-5; possible D gene TRBD1, 5 bases. The V gene's germline CDR1 is SNHLY and CDR2 FYNNEI. This CDR3 spans 15 amino acids. Trimming took off 2 bases at V and 3 bases at J, with 11 bases between the two ends. The CDR3 DNA reads as TGTGCCAGCAGTGAATGGGGCCAAAACAATCAGCCCCAGCATTTT. Its translation is CASSEWGQNNQPQHF.

The chain has TRBV5-1 and TRBJ2-2; 11 positions agree with TRBD1. V lost 4 bases, J lost 3 bases, and 5 bases stayed unmatched. Germline loops: CDR1 SGHRS, CDR2 YFSETQ. The CDR3 is made up of 16 amino acids. The CDR3 reads CASSPGTGGYTGELFF. The CDR3 region has the DNA TGCGCCAGCAGCCCCGGGACAGGGGGATACACCGGGGAGCTGTTTTTT.

The chain is built from TRBV10-2 and TRBJ2-7; TRBD2 agrees at 8 bases. V trimming: 6 bases; J trimming: 3 bases; junction bases outside the gene matches: 4. Germline V gives CDR1 WSHSY, CDR2 SAAADI. The CDR3 contains 13 residues. DNA of the CDR3: TGCGCCAGCAGACCGGGACTAGTCTACGAGCAGTACTTC. Encoded protein: CASRPGLVYEQYF.

The rearrangement links TRBV5-1 to TRBJ1-4, with D perhaps matching TRBD1 (5 bases). The CDR3 extends over 13 amino acids. The germline gives CDR1 SGHRS, CDR2 YFSETQ. V shed 4 bases and J shed 8 bases, with 12 bases lying between them. The CDR3 protein is CASSRDLGEKLFF. CDR3 bases: TGCGCCAGCAGCCGGGACTTAGGGGAAAAACTGTTTTTT.

The chain links TRBV5-1 to TRBJ2-3; 12 positions agree with TRBD1. Germline V lookup: CDR1 SGHRS, CDR2 YFSETQ. V lost 3 bases and J lost 4; bases outside the gene matches: 9. The CDR3 extends over 17 amino acids. CDR3 loop: CASSWTGTGGIPDTQYF. As DNA, the CDR3 is TGCGCCAGCAGCTGGACCGGGACAGGGGGCATCCCAGATACGCAGTATTTT.

This clone was counted between two and nine times. Since a far larger clone is one base different, this is likely a read error. The chain uses TRBV6-5 and TRBJ2-2; a possible D gene is TRBD1 (5 bases). Trimming pared 2 bases from V and 2 bases from J, leaving 9 bases between. Germline CDR1 reads MNHEY; CDR2 reads SVGAGI. The CDR3 extends over 15 amino acids. CDR3 protein: CASSYGADNTGELFF. The CDR3 DNA reads as TGTGCCAGCAGTTACGGGGCAGACAACACCGGGGAGCTGTTTTTT.

A few counts support this clone. The chain recombines TRBV2 with TRBJ2-3, with TRBD1 matching over 9 bases. With 10 bases clipped from V and 4 bases from J, the junction kept 15 bases outside the gene matches. CDR3 size: 16 residues. In germline, CDR1 is SNHLY, CDR2 FYNNEI. CDR3 DNA: TGTGCCACTACGCTCCCGGGACAGGGTACCGCAGATACGCAGTATTTT. Protein: CATTLPGQGTADTQYF. The full variable domain, completed using reference TRBV2 and TRBJ2-3, is EPEVTQTPSHQVTQMGQEVILRCVPISNHLYFYWYRQILGQKVEFLVSFYNNEISEKSEIFDDQFSVERPDGSNFTLKIRSTKLEDSAMYFCATTLPGQGTADTQYFGPGTRLTVL.

This clone was recorded only once. The chain carries TRBV6-5 and TRBJ2-1; unclear D gene. The CDR3 sequence is 13 residues long. V lost 4 bases and J lost 7, with 11 bases in between. Germline V gene data show CDR1 as MNHEY and CDR2 as SVGAGI. This chain's CDR3 is CASSFGPQNEQFF. CDR3 nucleotide sequence: TGTGCCAGCAGTTTCGGGCCGCAAAATGAGCAGTTCTTC.